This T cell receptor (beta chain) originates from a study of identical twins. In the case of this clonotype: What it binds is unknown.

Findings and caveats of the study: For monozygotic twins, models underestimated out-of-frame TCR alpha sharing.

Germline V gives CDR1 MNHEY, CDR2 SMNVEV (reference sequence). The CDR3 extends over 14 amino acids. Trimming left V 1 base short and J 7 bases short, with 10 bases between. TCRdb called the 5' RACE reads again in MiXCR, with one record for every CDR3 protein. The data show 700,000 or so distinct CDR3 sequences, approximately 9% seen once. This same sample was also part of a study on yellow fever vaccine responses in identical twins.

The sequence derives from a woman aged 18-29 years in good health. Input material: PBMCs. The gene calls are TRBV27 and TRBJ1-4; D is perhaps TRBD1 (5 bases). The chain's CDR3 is CASSLFGTGEKLFF. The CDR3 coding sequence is TGTGCCAGCAGTTTATTCGGGACGGGTGAAAAACTGTTTTTT.